This TCR beta chain was identified during a study of shared clonotypes between healthy human individuals. CD4+ cells were split into CD45RA+ naive and CD45RA-negative memory subsets. Here immunoSEQ multiplex PCR was the method, and the copy in TCRdb shows in-frame clones only, minus some. The data contain roughly 2,500,000 clones, roughly 93% of them singletons. From germline, CDR1 is SGHDT and CDR2 YYEEEE. Trimming took off 0 bases at V and 5 bases at J, with 18 bases between the two ends. CDR3 length equals 16 residues. This clone occurred once. Its antigen remains unknown. Study findings and constraints: In the sorted subsets, rarefaction showed sequencing was incomplete despite large depth. Non-shared clonotypes were found to have lower generation probabilities than the clonotypes that were shared by all four of the sorted-subset donors. The authors expected sequencing depth to affect clonotype sharing among donors.

The rearrangement uses TRBV5-6 and TRBJ2-7; no clear D. The clonotype comes from a man in his late teens or twenties in good health. Some clones in this sample may be carry-over from other donors' samples. Sequenced: naive CD4+ T cells from PBMCs. Subset here: CD45RA+ positively selected. The CDR3 sequence: CASSLEDTTLIDEQYF. The CDR3 nucleotides are TGTGCCAGCAGCTTGGAGGATACCACCCTTATTGACGAGCAGTACTTC.